This T cell receptor (beta chain) comes out of a study of T cells after yellow fever vaccination. General study points: Detected again after the booster were most primary-vaccination clones, at approximately 96% CD4 and more than 70% CD8.

This CDR3 is built from 12 residues. CDR1 is MNHEY and CDR2 is SVGEGT in the germline V gene. Trimming took off 8 bases at V and 2 bases at J, with 9 bases between the two ends. This clonotype was seen repeatedly, ten times or more. Its target is unknown. They built TCR cDNA with 5'RACE template switching, a step that put in a universal primer site and UMIs. A single record per CDR3 protein comes from TCRdb applying MiXCR to the 5' RACE reads. Found here are hundreds of thousands of distinct CDR3 sequences, less than 4.5% of them singletons; the top ten hold around 20%. Sequences were derived from PBMCs, sampled on the day of the yellow fever booster vaccination. The TCR comes from a man younger than 35 who received the YFV17D yellow fever vaccine. V is TRBV6-2 or TRBV6-3 and J is TRBJ2-5; tentative D call: TRBD2 (5 bases). CDR3 protein: CASGGSQETQYF. The CDR3 DNA is TGTGCCAGCGGAGGCTCTCAAGAGACCCAGTACTTC.